Each of the 24 T cell receptor beta chains below was sequenced from the same sample in a study of T cell responses to AZD1222 COVID-19 vaccine. The table came from immunoSEQ multiplex PCR; TCRdb's copy has only in-frame clones and leaves some out. The sample consists of roughly 150,000 clones, approximately 93% of them appearing once. Sequenced here: peripheral blood, sampled 28 days after the second AZD1222 dose. All receptors come from an adult who received the AZD1222 COVID-19 vaccine.

The J gene is TRBJ1-6, the V gene TRBV28; 7 nucleotides agree with TRBD1. This CDR3 has 14 residues. The V gene end was trimmed by 5 bases and the J gene end by 5 bases; junction bases not matched to a gene: 3. Germline loops: CDR1 MDHEN, CDR2 SYDVKM. CDR3 protein: CASSPGTDNSPLHF. CDR3 bases: TGTGCCAGCAGTCCCGGGACAGATAATTCACCCCTCCACTTT. Full variable domain (remainder filled in from reference TRBV28 and TRBJ1-6): DVKVTQSSRYLVKRTGEKVFLECVQDMDHENMFWYRQDPGLGLRLIYFSYDVKMKEKGDIPEGYSVSREKKERFSLILESASTNQTSMYLCASSPGTDNSPLHFGNGTRLTVT.

This clone was picked up one time. V usage is TRBV3-1 (or the pseudogene TRBV3-2) and J usage is TRBJ2-5; possible D gene TRBD1, 6 bases. CDR3 length equals 16 residues. Germline CDR1 reads LGHDT; CDR2 reads YNNKEL (reference sequence). V dropped 1 base and J dropped 4 bases, with 16 bases sitting between them. CDR3 region: CASSQASSTGRETQYF. CDR3 coding DNA: TGTGCCAGCAGCCAAGCCTCCTCCACAGGGCGAGAGACCCAGTACTTC.

The chain couples TRBV5-8 to TRBJ1-4, with 7 positions matching TRBD1. The germline CDR1 and CDR2 sequences are SGHTS and YDEGEE. This CDR3 has 15 residues. The V and J ends lost 4 bases and 4 bases, in that order; junction bases with no gene match: 7. DNA for the CDR3: TGTGCCAGCAGCGTTGGACAGGCGGGTAATGAAAAACTGTTTTTT. It is translated as CASSVGQAGNEKLFF.

The rearrangement uses TRBV29-1 and TRBJ2-7; D is perhaps TRBD1 (6 bases). V lost 7 bases to trimming and J lost 4 bases, with 11 bases between them. Germline V lookup: CDR1 SQVTM, CDR2 ANQGSEA. The CDR3 consists of 11 residues. The CDR3 reads CSGLTGYEQYF. In DNA form, the CDR3 reads TGCAGCGGGCTGACAGGTTACGAGCAGTACTTC.

The CDR3 is CASSPKGATNEKLFF. CDR3 coding DNA: TGTGCCAGCAGTCCAAAGGGGGCAACTAATGAAAAACTGTTTTTT. V gene TRBV7-9 combines with J gene TRBJ1-4, with D perhaps TRBD1 (6 bases). Trimming removed 6 bases at V and 0 bases at J, with 11 bases between. CDR3 length: 15 residues. Germline-derived CDR1 and CDR2 are SEHNR and FQNEAQ (reference sequence).

In its sample, this clone was seen once. The gene calls are TRBV13 and TRBJ1-2; 8 bases fit TRBD1. Germline CDR1 reads PRHDT; CDR2 reads FYEKMQ (reference sequence). This CDR3 spans 15 amino acids. The V gene end was trimmed by 5 bases and the J gene end by 5 bases; junction bases not matched to a gene: 10. The CDR3 reads CASSRSRQGTYGYTF. The CDR3 DNA is TGTGCCAGCAGCCGATCCCGACAGGGGACGTATGGCTACACCTTC.

The V call is TRBV28, the J call TRBJ2-2, with D unresolved. Trimming pared 1 base from V and 3 bases from J, leaving 0 bases between. CDR1 MDHEN and CDR2 SYDVKM come from the germline V gene. This CDR3 is 12 amino acids long. The chain's CDR3 is CASSLYTGELFF. The CDR3, as DNA: TGTGCCAGCAGTTTATACACCGGGGAGCTGTTTTTT.

The chain links TRBV9 to TRBJ1-6; D is perhaps TRBD1 (5 bases). This CDR3 contains 16 residues. Per germline, CDR1 SGDLS and CDR2 YYNGEE. V was shortened by 0 bases and J by 8 bases, with 15 bases between the two germline ends. The DNA for the CDR3 is TGTGCCAGCAGCGTAGGCCACGGGGGTCAGCATTCACCCCTCCACTTT. Its protein product is CASSVGHGGQHSPLHF.

The chain carries TRBV27 and TRBJ2-1; tentatively, D is TRBD2 (6 bases). V was shortened by 9 bases and J by 6 bases, with 21 bases between the two germline ends. The germline CDR1 and CDR2 sequences are MNHEY and SMNVEV (reference sequence). This CDR3 spans 15 amino acids. The CDR3 sequence is CASKNPGDTGNEQFF. The CDR3 DNA is TGTGCCAGTAAAAACCCGGGAGACACGGGCAATGAGCAGTTCTTC.

This clone is a singleton in its sample. The chain is built from TRBV19 and TRBJ2-3; TRBD2 matches at 9 bases. The CDR3 is 17 residues long. Trimming cost V 3 bases and J 2 bases; bases outside gene matches: 9. Germline V gene data show CDR1 as LNHDA and CDR2 as SQIVND (reference sequence). CDR3 sequence: CASSIMRLAGSTDTQYF. The CDR3 DNA reads as TGTGCCAGTAGTATTATGAGGCTAGCGGGGTCCACAGATACGCAGTATTTT.

This sequence joins TRBV6-5 and TRBJ1-1; D may be TRBD1 (6 bases). The CDR3 totals 13 residues. V lost 9 bases and J 1 base, leaving 12 bases between the germline ends. CDR1 is MNHEY and CDR2 is SVGAGI in the germline V gene. CDR3 sequence: CASNRDPNTEAFF. CDR3 DNA sequence: TGTGCCAGTAACAGGGACCCGAACACTGAAGCTTTCTTT.

The V call is TRBV2, the J call TRBJ1-3; D gene unclear. The CDR3 runs to 12 residues. In germline, CDR1 is SNHLY, CDR2 FYNNEI. V gave up 7 bases and J gave up 4 bases, with 8 bases separating them. The CDR3 spells CASTPRGNTIYF. CDR3 nucleotide sequence: TGTGCCAGCACCCCCCGGGGAAACACCATATATTTT. Drawing the rest from reference TRBV2 and TRBJ1-3, the complete variable domain is EPEVTQTPSHQVTQMGQEVILRCVPISNHLYFYWYRQILGQKVEFLVSFYNNEISEKSEIFDDQFSVERPDGSNFTLKIRSTKLEDSAMYFCASTPRGNTIYFGEGSWLTVV.

V and J are TRBV7-9 and TRBJ2-5; D possibly corresponds to TRBD2 (7 bases). Germline assignment: CDR1 SEHNR and CDR2 FQNEAQ (reference sequence). V was pared by 1 base and J by 7 bases, with 22 bases between. This CDR3 region has 17 residues. CDR3 nucleotides: TGTGCCAGCAGCTTAGAGGGGGGAGGGTCCTCCAAAGGGACCCAGTACTTC. Translation: CASSLEGGGSSKGTQYF.

The gene calls are TRBV5-6 and TRBJ2-3; D may be TRBD1 (5 bases). This CDR3 region has 16 residues. V lost 6 bases and J 3 bases, leaving 20 bases between the germline ends. CDR1 SGHDT and CDR2 YYEEEE come from the germline V gene. CDR3 in amino acids: CASNGHTKEKTDTQYF. The CDR3 bases are TGTGCCAGCAACGGACATACCAAGGAGAAAACAGATACGCAGTATTTT. Filled out from reference TRBV5-6 and TRBJ2-3, the complete variable domain reads DAGVTQSPTHLIKTRGQQVTLRCSPKSGHDTVSWYQQALGQGPQFIFQYYEEEERQRGNFPDRFSGHQFPNYSSELNVNALLLGDSALYLCASNGHTKEKTDTQYFGPGTRLTVL.

The chain carries TRBV20-1 and TRBJ2-7; D ambiguous. In germline, CDR1 is DFQATT, CDR2 SNEGSKA (reference sequence). The CDR3 loop spans 11 amino acids. V shed 6 bases and J shed 7 bases, with 13 bases lying between them. The DNA for the CDR3 is TGCAGTGCAGTAGGAGTGGGGGAGCAGTACTTC. The encoded protein is CSAVGVGEQYF.

J is TRBJ1-5 and V is TRBV18; perhaps TRBD1 as D (5 bases). The germline gives CDR1 KGHSH, CDR2 LQKENI. The CDR3 is 14 residues long. The germline V and J ends were trimmed by 4 bases and 4 bases, with 11 bases remaining between them. CDR3 coding DNA: TGTGCCAGCTCACTCAGTCGGGGGAATCAGCCCCAGCATTTT. As protein: CASSLSRGNQPQHF.

This rearrangement joins TRBV24-1 to TRBJ2-3; 10 bases match TRBD2. The germline V gene encodes CDR1 KGHDR and CDR2 SFDVKD. The J segment lost 6 bases and the V segment lost 3 bases, leaving 8 bases of the junction unmatched. The CDR3 contains 16 residues. In DNA, the CDR3 is TGTGCCACCAGTGATCCCCGACTAGCGGGCGCGGATACGCAGTATTTT. Translated, it gives CATSDPRLAGADTQYF.

V and J are TRBV5-5 and TRBJ1-1; D may be TRBD1 (5 bases). Trimming removed 4 bases at V and 10 bases at J, with 14 bases between. The germline V gene encodes CDR1 SGHKS and CDR2 YYEKEE (reference sequence). The CDR3 is made up of 12 amino acids. CDR3 coding DNA: TGTGCCAGCAGCAGGGACCTGGAGGGAGCTTTCTTT. It yields the protein CASSRDLEGAFF.

The chain recombines TRBV6-5 with TRBJ2-7; 9 nucleotides line up with TRBD2. V was clipped by 1 base and J by 5 bases; unmatched bases: 6. CDR3 length: 15 residues. Germline loops: CDR1 MNHEY, CDR2 SVGAGI. The CDR3 region is CASSYFTAGGNEQYF. DNA for the CDR3: TGTGCCAGCAGTTACTTCACAGCGGGGGGAAACGAGCAGTACTTC.

The V and J genes are TRBV5-4 and TRBJ2-7; TRBD1 matches 8 bases. Germline V gene sequence: CDR1 SGHNT, CDR2 YYREEE (reference sequence). V lost 5 bases and J lost 4; bases outside the gene matches: 8. This CDR3 is 14 amino acids long. The CDR3 is CASRTSTGVYEQYF. Written as DNA, the CDR3 is TGTGCCAGCAGAACATCGACAGGGGTGTACGAGCAGTACTTC.

This chain joins TRBV14 and TRBJ1-2, with D possibly being TRBD1 (5 bases). V lost 6 bases and J 3 bases, leaving 17 bases between the germline ends. The germline V gene encodes CDR1 SGHDN and CDR2 FVKESK. The CDR3 sequence is 15 residues long. The CDR3 sequence: CASSLRVPGDYGYTF. DNA for the CDR3: TGTGCCAGCAGTCTCCGGGTCCCGGGGGACTATGGCTACACCTTC.

This clone was seen a single time. The CDR3 region is CASSEWGGSSSYEQYF. CDR3 coding DNA: TGTGCCAGCAGTGAATGGGGGGGGAGCAGCTCCTACGAGCAGTACTTC. The chain is built from TRBV6-1 and TRBJ2-7; 7 bases match TRBD2. The germline V gene encodes CDR1 MNHNS and CDR2 SASEGT. J was trimmed by 0 bases and V by 2 bases; bases with no gene match: 7. The CDR3 extends over 16 amino acids.

This chain uses TRBV9 with TRBJ2-7, with TRBD1 as a possible D gene (5 bases). Germline CDR1 SGDLS, CDR2 YYNGEE. CDR3 length equals 15 residues. Trimming cost V 4 bases and J 4 bases, with 18 bases left between them. In DNA form, the CDR3 reads TGTGCCAGCAGCACCCCGTCAAGGGGCATTTACGAGCAGTACTTC. This encodes CASSTPSRGIYEQYF.

CDR3 sequence reads: CASSSQTGIEAFF. The CDR3 DNA sequence: TGTGCCAGTAGTTCGCAGACAGGGATTGAGGCTTTCTTT. The J gene is TRBJ1-1, the V gene TRBV19, with 7 bases fitting TRBD1. CDR1 and CDR2 (germline): LNHDA, SQIVND (reference sequence). CDR3 length: 13 residues. V lost 5 bases, J lost 11 bases, and 11 bases stayed unmatched.